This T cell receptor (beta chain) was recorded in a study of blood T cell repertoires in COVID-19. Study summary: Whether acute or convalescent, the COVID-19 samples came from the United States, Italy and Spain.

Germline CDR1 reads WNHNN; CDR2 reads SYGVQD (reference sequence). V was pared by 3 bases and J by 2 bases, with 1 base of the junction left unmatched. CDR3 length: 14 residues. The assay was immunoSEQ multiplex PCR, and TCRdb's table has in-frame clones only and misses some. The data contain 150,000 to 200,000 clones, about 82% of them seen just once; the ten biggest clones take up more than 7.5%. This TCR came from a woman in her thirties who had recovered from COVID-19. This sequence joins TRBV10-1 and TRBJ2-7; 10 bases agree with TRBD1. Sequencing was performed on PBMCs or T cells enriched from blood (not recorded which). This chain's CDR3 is CASSDGTGAYEQYF. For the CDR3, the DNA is TGCGCCAGCAGTGACGGGACAGGGGCCTACGAGCAGTACTTC.